The 15 T cell receptor beta chains below come from one sample, sequenced in a study of PD-1 blockade in classical Hodgkin lymphoma. Data came from immunoSEQ multiplex PCR; TCRdb stores just in-frame clones and leaves some out. The table shows approximately 50,000 clones, with approximately 73% occurring only once. All patients experienced relapse after autologous stem cell transplantation, and brentuximab vedotin exposure was variable. This material consisted of peripheral blood mononuclear cells (PBMCs), taken before the second cycle of nivolumab. The receptors originated from a human donor with classical Hodgkin lymphoma.

The rearrangement links TRBV19 to TRBJ2-3; 13 bases map to TRBD2. The CDR3 has 17 amino acids. After removal of 6 bases from V and 4 bases from J, the junction contained 10 bases not matched to a gene. Per the germline V gene, CDR1 is LNHDA and CDR2 is SQIVND (reference sequence). The CDR3: CASRKLAGGPNADTQYF. The CDR3 region has the DNA TGTGCCAGTAGGAAACTAGCGGGAGGGCCTAACGCAGATACGCAGTATTTT.

V and J are TRBV27 and TRBJ1-5; a possible D gene is TRBD1 (6 bases). The germline V gene encodes CDR1 MNHEY and CDR2 SMNVEV (reference sequence). The length of the CDR3 is 15 residues. The V gene lost 8 bases and the J gene lost 3 bases, with 17 bases spanning the gap. CDR3 sequence reads: CASGLSGGANQPQHF. The CDR3 DNA reads TGTGCCAGCGGACTTTCTGGGGGCGCCAATCAGCCCCAGCATTTT.

V gene TRBV28 combines with J gene TRBJ1-3; TRBD1 is a possible D gene (5 bases). CDR1 MDHEN and CDR2 SYDVKM come from the germline V gene. CDR3 size: 15 residues. With 3 bases removed from V and 0 bases from J, the gap between germline ends came to 9 bases. Here the CDR3 reads CASSFGGVSGNTIYF. The CDR3 DNA is TGTGCCAGCAGTTTCGGGGGGGTCTCTGGAAACACCATATATTTT.

The J gene is TRBJ2-2, the V gene TRBV12-5; D may be TRBD2 (6 bases). There are 15 residues in the CDR3. Trimming took off 1 base at V and 2 bases at J, with 8 bases between the two ends. Germline loops: CDR1 LGHNT, CDR2 FRNRAP. The CDR3 DNA sequence: TGTGCTAGTGGTTTGGGACTAGGAAACACCGGGGAGCTGTTTTTT. This gives the protein CASGLGLGNTGELFF.

This clone showed up just once. The chain recombines TRBV7-2 with TRBJ2-7, with D perhaps matching TRBD1 or TRBD2 (5 bases each). The ends were cut back, 2 bases at V and 3 bases at J, with 11 bases in the middle. Per germline, CDR1 SGHTA and CDR2 FQGNSA. CDR3 length equals 14 residues. The CDR3 protein is CASSLSTGGYEQYF. In DNA form, the CDR3 reads TGTGCCAGCAGCTTAAGTACTGGGGGCTACGAGCAGTACTTC.

This sequence joins TRBV19 and TRBJ1-5, with D maybe TRBD1 (5 bases). Between the trimmed V and J ends, which lost 3 bases and 7 bases, there was a span of 13 bases. CDR3 size: 14 residues. Germline V CDR1 and CDR2: LNHDA, SQIVND (reference sequence). The DNA of the CDR3 is TGTGCCAGTAGTATCGGGGGGTGGCAACAGCCCCAGCATTTT. Its protein product is CASSIGGWQQPQHF.

This clone is medium-sized. The chain recombines TRBV30 with TRBJ1-4; D remains ambiguous. Germline CDR1 GTSNPN, CDR2 SVGIG (reference sequence). V was shortened by 3 bases and J by 4 bases, with 9 bases between the two germline ends. The CDR3 loop spans 13 amino acids. CDR3 sequence (DNA): TGTGCCTGGAGGGGATCAGTTAATGAAAAACTGTTTTTT. It specifies CAWRGSVNEKLFF. Variable domain in full (rest from reference TRBV30 and TRBJ1-4): SQTIHQWPATLVQPVGSPLSLECTVEGTSNPNLYWYRQAAGRGLQLLFYSVGIGQISSEVPQNLSASRPQDRQFILSSKKLLLSDSGFYLCAWRGSVNEKLFFGSGTQLSVL.

The chain carries TRBV28 and TRBJ2-7; D is unresolved. The CDR3 is made up of 11 amino acids. With 5 bases removed from V and 3 bases from J, the gap between germline ends came to 5 bases. Germline CDR1 reads MDHEN; CDR2 reads SYDVKM. CDR3 residues: CASSDLYEQYF. The CDR3 nucleotides read TGTGCCAGCAGTGATCTCTACGAGCAGTACTTC.

This clone was detected only a few times. The chain couples TRBV6-5 to TRBJ2-7, with TRBD2 identical over 9 bases. V gave up 8 bases and J gave up 7 bases; unmatched junction bases: 12. CDR3 length: 14 amino acids. Looked up from germline, CDR1 is MNHEY and CDR2 is SVGAGI. CDR3 residues: CASVRVAGVGEQYF. The CDR3 coding sequence is TGTGCCAGCGTCAGGGTAGCGGGAGTCGGGGAGCAGTACTTC.

The J gene is TRBJ2-7, the V gene TRBV7-9, with D perhaps TRBD1 or TRBD2 (5 bases each). The CDR3 is 16 amino acids. Germline V gene sequence: CDR1 SEHNR, CDR2 FQNEAQ (reference sequence). Deletions cut 5 bases from V and 7 bases from J, with 24 bases between. This CDR3 reads CASSPPIPGRTTEQYF. The CDR3 region has the DNA TGTGCCAGCAGCCCACCCATCCCGGGACGGACGACTGAGCAGTACTTC.

V usage is TRBV7-9 and J usage is TRBJ1-3; possible D gene TRBD1, 6 bases. The CDR3 length is 16 residues. V dropped 3 bases and J dropped 0 bases, with 12 bases sitting between them. CDR1 SEHNR and CDR2 FQNEAQ come from the germline V gene (reference sequence). The CDR3 region is CASSFQGSGSGNTIYF. Written as DNA, the CDR3 is TGTGCCAGCAGCTTCCAGGGGTCTGGCTCTGGAAACACCATATATTTT. The full variable domain, completed using reference TRBV7-9 and TRBJ1-3, is DTGVSQNPRHKITKRGQNVTFRCDPISEHNRLYWYRQTLGQGPEFLTYFQNEAQLEKSRLLSDRFSAERPKGSFSTLEIQRTEQGDSAMYLCASSFQGSGSGNTIYFGEGSWLTVV.

The CDR3 loop is CASSERPRGGHTEAFF. DNA for the CDR3: TGTGCCAGCAGTGAACGGCCCAGGGGGGGCCACACTGAAGCTTTCTTT. V usage is TRBV25-1 and J usage is TRBJ1-1, with 7 nucleotides matching TRBD1. CDR1 MGHDK and CDR2 SYGVNS come from the germline V gene. CDR3 size: 16 residues. J was trimmed by 3 bases and V by 2 bases; bases with no gene match: 9.

V gene TRBV10-1 combines with J gene TRBJ2-1; tentative D call: TRBD2 (6 bases). V lost 5 bases to trimming and J lost 0 bases, with 14 bases between them. The germline CDR1 and CDR2 sequences are WNHNN and SYGVQD (reference sequence). CDR3 length equals 16 residues. The DNA of the CDR3 is TGCGCCAGCAGTCGGGGTGCGGGAAGCTCCTACAATGAGCAGTTCTTC. Translated, it gives CASSRGAGSSYNEQFF.

The V gene is TRBV6-1, the J gene TRBJ2-7; D unclear. The CDR3 totals 12 residues. CDR1 is MNHNS, CDR2 SASEGT, per germline. Trimming removed 5 bases from V and 5 bases from J, with 10 bases in between. DNA of the CDR3: TGTGCCAGCAGTCTAGTCCCTGACGAGCAGTACTTC. Translation: CASSLVPDEQYF.

By share, this clone ranks as medium-sized. V and J are TRBV7-2 and TRBJ2-7; 10 bases are a match to TRBD2. Germline lookup yields CDR1 SGHTA and CDR2 FQGNSA. CDR3 length: 15 amino acids. V gave up 0 bases and J gave up 7 bases; unmatched junction bases: 6. The CDR3 sequence is CASSLALLAGVEQYF. For the CDR3, the DNA is TGTGCCAGCAGCTTAGCGCTGCTAGCGGGGGTTGAGCAGTACTTC.